The 7 T cell receptor beta chains presented below share a single source sample, sequenced in a study of CD8 T cell repertoires and HIV-1 epitope variants. This table comes from immunoSEQ multiplex PCR, and its TCRdb copy is limited to in-frame clones, with some not included. Of approximately 2,800 clones listed, about 69% are singletons. These receptors have no identified antigens. The sample taken for sequencing was cultured CD8+ T cells derived from PBMCs. These receptors all stem from a male donor with HIV.

The chain couples TRBV28 to TRBJ2-7; D uncertain. Germline V gives CDR1 MDHEN, CDR2 SYDVKM. CDR3 length: 18 residues. Deletions cut 4 bases from V and 0 bases from J, with 22 bases between. CDR3 sequence reads: CASSSIYVRSLSSYEQYF. The CDR3 nucleotides are TGTGCCAGCAGTTCAATCTATGTCAGGTCACTAAGCTCCTACGAGCAGTACTTC.

The V and J genes are TRBV28 and TRBJ2-7; 11 nucleotides match TRBD1. This CDR3 has 14 amino acids. V lost 4 bases and J lost 4; bases outside the gene matches: 3. Germline lookup yields CDR1 MDHEN and CDR2 SYDVKM. CDR3 DNA sequence: TGTGCCAGCAGTTACGGACAGGGGGCTTACGAGCAGTACTTC. Translating gives CASSYGQGAYEQYF.

V usage is TRBV9 and J usage is TRBJ2-3; D gene ambiguous. The CDR3 has 14 amino acids. Germline V lookup: CDR1 SGDLS, CDR2 YYNGEE. Trimming pared 0 bases from V and 5 bases from J, leaving 10 bases between. The CDR3 here is CASSVEYEEDTQYF. For the CDR3, the DNA is TGTGCCAGCAGCGTAGAGTACGAGGAAGATACGCAGTATTTT.

The chain couples TRBV15 to TRBJ2-5, with 7 bases that match TRBD2. The CDR3 runs to 14 residues. Germline trimming cut 1 base from V and 2 bases from J; bases unmatched to any gene: 1. Germline lookup yields CDR1 LNHNV and CDR2 YYDKDF (reference sequence). The CDR3 protein is CATSRGTSQETQYF. The CDR3 nucleotides are TGTGCCACCAGCAGAGGGACTAGTCAAGAGACCCAGTACTTC.

This chain joins TRBV2 and TRBJ1-5; D is possibly TRBD1 (6 bases). Germline CDR1 is SNHLY and CDR2 is FYNNEI. V lost 6 bases, J lost 5 bases, and 17 bases lay in between. The CDR3 has 15 amino acids. The CDR3 reads CASRGTRGVDQPQHF. CDR3 in DNA: TGTGCCAGCAGAGGGACACGGGGAGTCGATCAGCCCCAGCATTTT.

The chain has TRBV14 and TRBJ2-1; the match to TRBD2 covers 12 bases. The CDR3 covers 16 residues. Germline values: CDR1 SGHDN, CDR2 FVKESK. V shed 0 bases, J shed 8 bases, and the junction held 5 bases outside the gene matches. The CDR3 coding sequence is TGTGCCAGCAGCCAAGATCCGACTAGCGGGAGCGATGAGCAGTTCTTC. Translation: CASSQDPTSGSDEQFF.

The chain uses TRBV19 and TRBJ1-5, with 9 bases lining up with TRBD1. Losses at the gene ends were 6 bases for V and 0 bases for J; bases not matched to a gene: 6. The CDR3 consists of 16 residues. CDR1 and CDR2 (germline): LNHDA, SQIVND (reference sequence). CDR3 loop: CASRPGQGNSNQPQHF. Written as DNA, the CDR3 is TGTGCCAGTAGACCGGGACAGGGAAATAGCAATCAGCCCCAGCATTTT.